This is a list of T cell receptor beta chains from one sample in a study of T cell changes during pregnancy in multiple sclerosis. Clones were sequenced by immunoSEQ multiplex PCR, and TCRdb holds only the in-frame ones, with some missing. The top ten clones hold approximately 5% of a sample with about 38,000 clones, roughly 90% of them seen once. The sequences come from CD8+ T cells from peripheral blood mononuclear cells, collected in the third trimester of pregnancy. The receptors stem from a female donor with multiple sclerosis, enrolled in a pregnancy study. The CDR3 runs from the conserved cysteine through the conserved F or W. A D gene is named only where the DNA matches it firmly. For some rows the clone size is stated as once, few or many, or as a class when expanded; others skip it.

V: TRBV19
size: .
D: .
J: TRBJ1-1
DNA: TGTGCCAGTAGTATAACCGGGGTCACTGAAGCTTTCTTT
CDR3: CASSITGVTEAFF

V: TRBV10-3
size: .
D: TRBD1
J: TRBJ2-7
DNA: TGTGCCATCTCGGGACAGGGGTCCTACGAGCAGTACTTC
CDR3: CAISGQGSYEQYF

V: TRBV5-1
size: .
D: TRBD2
J: TRBJ2-1
DNA: TGCGCCAGCAGCCCCGGGGGGGGAGGCTCCTACAATGAGCAGTTCTTC
CDR3: CASSPGGGGSYNEQFF

V: TRBV7-9
size: .
D: TRBD1
J: TRBJ1-2
DNA: TGTGCCAGCAGCTACTCGGGACAGGCCGTGAACTATGGCTACACCTTC
CDR3: CASSYSGQAVNYGYTF

V: TRBV9
size: once
D: TRBD2
J: TRBJ2-1
DNA: TGTGCCAGCAGCGTAGGGGGTAGCGGGAGCCCTTACCATGAGCAGTTCTTC
CDR3: CASSVGGSGSPYHEQFF

V: TRBV9
size: .
D: .
J: TRBJ1-3
DNA: TGTGCCAGCAGCGTAGCGGGGGGTACTGGAAACACCATATATTTT
CDR3: CASSVAGGTGNTIYF

V: TRBV4-1
size: .
D: .
J: TRBJ2-3
DNA: TGCGCCAGCAGCCAAGAACGGGGTGGCGCAGATACGCAGTATTTT
CDR3: CASSQERGGADTQYF

V: TRBV7-2
size: .
D: TRBD2
J: TRBJ2-1
DNA: TGTGCCAGCAGCTTTCAGGGACTATTCTACAATGAGCAGTTCTTC
CDR3: CASSFQGLFYNEQFF

V: TRBV20-1
size: .
D: .
J: TRBJ2-3
DNA: TGCAGTGCTACCTTCACAGATACGCAGTATTTT
CDR3: CSATFTDTQYF

V: TRBV28
size: .
D: TRBD1
J: TRBJ2-5
DNA: TGTGCCAGCAGTTTCGTCGAGGCAGGGGGCGAGACCCAGTACTTC
CDR3: CASSFVEAGGETQYF